This T cell receptor beta chain was documented in a study of blood T cell repertoires in COVID-19. Looking at the study overall: From T cells, B-cell-depleted T cells, or PBMCs came the material, which was cDNA or gDNA.

From germline, CDR1 is SGHDT and CDR2 YYEEEE. Trimming stripped 0 bases from V and 9 bases from J, with 18 bases between. The CDR3 totals 16 residues. Method: immunoSEQ multiplex PCR; TCRdb's copy keeps in-frame clones and lacks some. The data contain some 270,000 clones, roughly 89% of them singletons. This clone came up a few times. This TCR came from a middle-aged woman who had recovered from COVID-19. Material for sequencing was PBMCs or T cells enriched from blood (not recorded which). The chain uses TRBV5-6 and TRBJ2-2; tentative D call: TRBD2 (6 bases). CDR3 residues: CASSLARGGDGRELFF. CDR3 DNA sequence: TGTGCCAGCAGCTTGGCCCGCGGCGGGGACGGTAGGGAGCTGTTTTTT.